These 15 T cell receptor beta chains were all obtained from the same sample, sequenced in a study of T cell responses to AZD1222 COVID-19 vaccine. Sequenced by immunoSEQ multiplex PCR; TCRdb stores in-frame clones only, minus some. Altogether roughly 110,000 clones are present, 87% being singletons, with the ten largest covering approximately 4%. Sequences were derived from peripheral blood, sampled on day 0 of AZD1222 vaccination. These receptors were obtained from an adult in good health.

V gene TRBV11-2 combines with J gene TRBJ2-5, with D unclear. This CDR3 has 13 residues. Trimming shortened V by 0 bases and J by 8 bases, and 10 bases separated the two germline ends. Germline lookup yields CDR1 SGHAT and CDR2 FQNNGV. CDR3 in DNA: TGTGCCAGCAGCTTAGATCCGTCGGGTACCCAGTACTTC. Translation: CASSLDPSGTQYF.

The rearrangement joins TRBV9 to TRBJ1-1; no reliable D call. The CDR3 sequence is 13 residues long. V lost 1 base and J 5 bases, leaving 9 bases between the germline ends. Germline V gene lookup returns CDR1 SGDLS and CDR2 YYNGEE. CDR3 nucleotides: TGTGCCAGCAGCGTAAGCCCGGGGACTGAAGCTTTCTTT. This gives the protein CASSVSPGTEAFF.

CDR3: CASSSGQGENQPQHF. The DNA for the CDR3 is TGTGCCAGCAGTTCTGGACAGGGGGAGAATCAGCCCCAGCATTTT. The rearrangement joins TRBV28 to TRBJ1-5, with TRBD1 matching 10 bases. The CDR3 runs to 15 residues. The junction had 4 bases not matched to a gene; V was cut back by 4 bases and J by 4 bases. Germline V gene lookup returns CDR1 MDHEN and CDR2 SYDVKM. Drawing the rest from reference TRBV28 and TRBJ1-5, the complete variable domain is DVKVTQSSRYLVKRTGEKVFLECVQDMDHENMFWYRQDPGLGLRLIYFSYDVKMKEKGDIPEGYSVSREKKERFSLILESASTNQTSMYLCASSSGQGENQPQHFGDGTRLSIL.

This clone occurred once. The chain couples TRBV10-3 to TRBJ2-3; tentatively, D is TRBD1 or TRBD2 (6 bases each). Germline V gives CDR1 ENHRY, CDR2 SYGVKD. CDR3 length: 13 residues. Trimming stripped 6 bases from V and 6 bases from J, with 13 bases between. The CDR3 here is CAIREGGPDTQYF. The CDR3 nucleotides are TGTGCCATCAGAGAGGGGGGACCGGATACGCAGTATTTT.

This clone was picked up a small number of times. CDR3 coding DNA: TGTGCCAGTAGTACCGACAGGGGAATGAACACTGAAGCTTTCTTT. Translation: CASSTDRGMNTEAFF. V is TRBV19 and J is TRBJ1-1; 8 positions match TRBD1. J lost 0 bases, V lost 4 bases, and 4 bases had no gene match. The CDR3 totals 15 residues. Germline CDR1 LNHDA, CDR2 SQIVND (reference sequence). Full variable domain (outside the CDR3, taken from reference TRBV19 and TRBJ1-1): DGGITQSPKYLFRKEGQNVTLSCEQNLNHDAMYWYRQDPGQGLRLIYYSQIVNDFQKGDIAEGYSVSREKKESFPLTVTSAQKNPTAFYLCASSTDRGMNTEAFFGQGTRLTVV.

CDR3 coding DNA: TGTGCCAGCAGCCAAGATCTACAGACCTATGGCTACACCTTC. This translates into CASSQDLQTYGYTF. This chain joins TRBV3-1 (or the pseudogene TRBV3-2) and TRBJ1-2; D is unclear. V was shortened by 0 bases and J by 4 bases, with 9 bases between the two germline ends. Germline V gene sequence: CDR1 LGHDT, CDR2 YNNKEL (reference sequence). This CDR3 has 14 residues.

The CDR3: CASSTPGQLANYGYTF. CDR3 in DNA: TGTGCCAGTAGTACTCCCGGACAGCTAGCTAACTATGGCTACACCTTC. This sequence joins TRBV19 and TRBJ1-2; the D gene is possibly TRBD1 (6 bases). In germline, CDR1 is LNHDA, CDR2 SQIVND (reference sequence). Deletions cut 4 bases from V and 0 bases from J, with 15 bases between. The CDR3 covers 16 residues.

The chain recombines TRBV11-3 with TRBJ2-2, with D perhaps matching TRBD1 or TRBD2 (7 bases each). The V gene lost 5 bases and the J gene lost 7 bases, with 20 bases spanning the gap. The CDR3 totals 16 residues. The germline gives CDR1 SGHNT, CDR2 YENEEA. The CDR3, as DNA: TGTGCCAGCAGCCCGCCAGGGGGGGCCCCAGTCGGGGAGCTGTTTTTT. This codes for CASSPPGGAPVGELFF. The full variable domain, in which reference TRBV11-3 and TRBJ2-2 provide the parts outside the CDR3, is EAGVVQSPRYKIIEKKQPVAFWCNPISGHNTLYWYLQNLGQGPELLIRYENEEAVDDSQLPKDRFSAERLKGVDSTLKIQPAELGDSAVYLCASSPPGGAPVGELFFGEGSRLTVL.

The chain uses TRBV4-2 and TRBJ2-7, with 10 bases identical to TRBD2. Unmatched junction bases numbered 4, after V lost 1 base and J lost 4 bases. The CDR3 extends over 15 amino acids. Germline loops: CDR1 LGHNA, CDR2 YNFKEQ. Here the CDR3 DNA reads TGTGCCAGCAGCCAAGGGGGACTAGCGAGTTACGAGCAGTACTTC. Translating gives CASSQGGLASYEQYF.

This rearrangement joins TRBV9 to TRBJ1-2; possible D gene TRBD1, 5 bases. The V end lost 0 bases, the J end lost 1 base, and 13 bases lay between the germline ends. This CDR3 has 16 residues. Looked up from germline, CDR1 is SGDLS and CDR2 is YYNGEE. The CDR3 DNA reads as TGTGCCAGCAGCGTAGAGTCCCGACAGAGTAACTATGGCTACACCTTC. Protein sequence: CASSVESRQSNYGYTF.

J is TRBJ2-1 and V is TRBV27; the D call may be TRBD1 or TRBD2 (5 bases each). CDR1 and CDR2 (germline): MNHEY, SMNVEV (reference sequence). The CDR3 is 15 residues long. V shed 7 bases and J shed 8 bases, with 21 bases lying between them. The CDR3 bases are TGTGCCAGCACCGGGTGGGGGTCCGCTTTGGATGAGCAGTTCTTC. Amino acids: CASTGWGSALDEQFF.

The sample holds one count of this clone. The chain recombines TRBV6-5 with TRBJ1-5; no definite D call. Germline V gives CDR1 MNHEY, CDR2 SVGAGI. This CDR3 region has 14 residues. The V gene lost 2 bases and the J gene lost 4 bases, with 9 bases spanning the gap. CDR3 sequence: CASSYKRENQPQHF. Here the CDR3 DNA reads TGTGCCAGCAGTTACAAAAGGGAGAATCAGCCCCAGCATTTT.

CDR3 coding DNA: TGTGCCACCAGTGATTTGGGACAGGGGTACTATGGCTACACCTTC. The encoded protein is CATSDLGQGYYGYTF. This chain links TRBV24-1 with TRBJ1-2; 9 bases align to TRBD1. Germline loops: CDR1 KGHDR, CDR2 SFDVKD. The ends lost 0 bases at V and 3 bases at J; junction bases unmatched: 1. CDR3 size: 15 residues.

V gene TRBV5-1 combines with J gene TRBJ1-2, with TRBD1 identical over 7 bases. V was clipped by 9 bases and J by 3 bases; unmatched bases: 11. The CDR3 is made up of 14 amino acids. Germline CDR1 is SGHRS and CDR2 is YFSETQ. The CDR3 sequence: CATRQGPSYYGYTF. The CDR3 coding sequence is TGCGCCACCAGACAGGGACCCTCTTACTATGGCTACACCTTC.

The V call is TRBV12-3 or TRBV12-4, the J call TRBJ1-2, with unresolved D. The V end lost 1 base, the J end lost 0 bases, and 3 bases lay between the germline ends. The CDR3 has 13 amino acids. CDR3 protein: CASSLGPNYGYTF. The DNA for the CDR3 is TGTGCCAGCAGTTTAGGGCCTAACTATGGCTACACCTTC.